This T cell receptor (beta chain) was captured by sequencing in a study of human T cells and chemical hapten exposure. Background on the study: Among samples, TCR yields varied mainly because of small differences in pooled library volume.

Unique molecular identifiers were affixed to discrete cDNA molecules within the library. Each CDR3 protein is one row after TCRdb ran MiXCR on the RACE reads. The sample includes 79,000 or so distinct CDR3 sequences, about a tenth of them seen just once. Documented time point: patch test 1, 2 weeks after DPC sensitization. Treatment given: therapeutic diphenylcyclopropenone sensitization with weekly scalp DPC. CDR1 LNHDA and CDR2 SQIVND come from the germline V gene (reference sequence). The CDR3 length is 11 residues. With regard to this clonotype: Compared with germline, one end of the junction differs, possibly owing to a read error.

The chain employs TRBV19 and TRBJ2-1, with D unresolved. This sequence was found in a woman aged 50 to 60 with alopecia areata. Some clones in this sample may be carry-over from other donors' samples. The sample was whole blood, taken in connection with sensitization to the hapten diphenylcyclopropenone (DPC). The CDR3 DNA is TGTGTCAGTAGTATTCAGAATGAGCAGTTCTTC. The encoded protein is CVSSIQNEQFF.